This T cell receptor beta chain appears in the sequencing data of a study of cytomegalovirus exposure and HLA in healthy donors. In regard to this clone: The antigen remains undetermined.

Vbeta (60) and Jbeta (13) primers were used in the PCR. As originally analysed: An analysis performed later counted 75 million to 80 million unique TCR beta chains (approximately 11 million of them shared). The table came from immunoSEQ multiplex PCR; TCRdb's copy has only in-frame clones and leaves some out. The V and J calls and clone size were taken over from that table, and D and trimming were inferred from the DNA. The sample includes 120,000 to 150,000 clones, roughly 80% seen only once; the top ten take 8.8%. Those who donated were healthy bone marrow donors. The study, taken as a whole, reports: CMV serostatus was the only immune exposure information that was available. Later, an analysis found that common viral pathogens appeared to be linked with several of the most significant clusters.

The sample was PBMCs. The receptor's source is a woman in her fifties or sixties in good health and CMV-seropositive.

The CDR3 region has the DNA TGTGCTAGTGGTTTGGTGATTGCCACTAGCGGGGGGGAGCAAGATACGCAGTATTTT. Protein sequence: CASGLVIATSGGEQDTQYF. This chain uses TRBV12-5 with TRBJ2-3; 13 bases map to TRBD2. Trimming at V came to 0 bases and at J to 5 bases, leaving 11 bases not matched to a gene. The CDR3 has 19 residues. Germline V gene sequence: CDR1 LGHNT, CDR2 FRNRAP. Variable domain in full (rest from reference TRBV12-5 and TRBJ2-3): DARVTQTPRHKVTEMGQEVTMRCQPILGHNTVFWYRQTMMQGLELLAYFRNRAPLDDSGMPKDRFSAEMPDATLATLKIQPSEPRDSAVYFCASGLVIATSGGEQDTQYFGPGTRLTVL.